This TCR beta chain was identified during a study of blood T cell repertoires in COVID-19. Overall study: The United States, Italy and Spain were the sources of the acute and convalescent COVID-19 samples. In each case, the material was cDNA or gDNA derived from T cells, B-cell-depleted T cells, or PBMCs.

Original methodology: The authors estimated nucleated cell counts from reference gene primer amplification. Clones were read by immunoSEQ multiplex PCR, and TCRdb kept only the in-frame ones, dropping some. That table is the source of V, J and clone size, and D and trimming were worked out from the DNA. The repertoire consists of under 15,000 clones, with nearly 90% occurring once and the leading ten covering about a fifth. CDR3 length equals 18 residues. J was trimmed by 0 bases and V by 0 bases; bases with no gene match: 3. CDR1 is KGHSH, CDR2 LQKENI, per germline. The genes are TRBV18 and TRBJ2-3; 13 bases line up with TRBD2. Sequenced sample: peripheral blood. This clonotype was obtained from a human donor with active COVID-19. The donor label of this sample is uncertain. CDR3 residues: CASSPPTSGGESTDTQYF. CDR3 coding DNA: TGTGCCAGCTCACCACCCACTAGCGGGGGGGAGAGCACAGATACGCAGTATTTT.